What follows are 3 T cell receptor beta chains derived from one specimen sequenced in a study of blood T cell repertoires in COVID-19. TCRdb's copy holds only in-frame clones and misses some; the assay was immunoSEQ multiplex PCR. This table holds 250,000 to 350,000 clones, 88% found once. The source material was PBMCs or T cells enriched from blood (not recorded which). The receptors were gathered from a woman aged 60-70 years in a cohort exposed to, infected with or recovered from COVID-19 (not recorded which).

The V gene is TRBV6-5, the J gene TRBJ1-1; 7 bases are shared with TRBD1. The CDR3 is made up of 12 amino acids. The ends lost 6 bases at V and 12 bases at J; junction bases unmatched: 10. Germline CDR1 is MNHEY and CDR2 is SVGAGI. The CDR3 DNA sequence: TGTGCCAGCAGCGAGACAGGGTGGGAGACTTTCTTT. Protein product: CASSETGWETFF.

This chain connects TRBV7-9 to TRBJ2-5, with a weak D call TRBD2 (5 bases). This CDR3 has 12 amino acids. Germline CDR1 reads SEHNR; CDR2 reads FQNEAQ (reference sequence). V gave up 4 bases and J gave up 6 bases, with 9 bases separating them. The CDR3 coding sequence is TGTGCCAGCAGCTGGGTCGGGAAGACCCAGTACTTC. As protein: CASSWVGKTQYF.

The genes are TRBV14 and TRBJ1-5; no clear D. The CDR3 covers 13 residues. The germline V gene has CDR1 SGHDN and CDR2 FVKESK. V lost 3 bases to trimming and J lost 3 bases, with 6 bases between them. CDR3 in DNA: TGTGCCAGCAGCCACTCTCCCAATCAGCCCCAGCATTTT. This encodes CASSHSPNQPQHF.